This T cell receptor (beta chain) was recovered during a study (dated by TCRdb to 2013 to 2014). Data came from an Illumina Genome Analyzer IIx. The public reads were run again by TCRdb, first through fastp at Q25 and then through MiXCR, and only productive beta chains were kept. Entries are consolidated by CDR3 protein sequence, retaining the most common genes and DNA. This sample gives about 15,000 distinct CDR3 sequences in total; about 35% of them show up just once. About 16% of the sample is in the top ten clones. This clonotype was counted ten times or more. The antigen it binds to is not known. No much larger clone is present one base from it, and per-base qualities are unavailable. The CDR3 covers 15 residues, taking in both the cysteine and the phenylalanine. The read is trimmed to its CDR3 DNA, 45 bases read in frame from base 1. The junction shows trimming of 6 bases on V and 2 bases on J, and the gene matches do not reach 7 bases of it.

The specimen was blood. The sequence is built from TRBV12-3 or TRBV12-4 and TRBJ1-5, with 7 junctional bases fitting TRBD1. The source of this sequence is a human donor. The sequence in DNA is TGTGCCAGCAGACCTAACAGGGGTGGCAATCAGCCCCAGCATTTT. It is translated as CASRPNRGGNQPQHF.